This T cell receptor beta chain was captured by sequencing in a study of OX40 agonist ivuxolimab in advanced cancers. Overall study context: Every patient in dose escalation had hepatocellular carcinoma, melanoma, renal cell or head and neck cancer. Anti-PD-1, anti-PD-L1 or anti-CTLA-4 therapy given earlier was allowed, and 40% had some.

Profiling relied on immunoSEQ multiplex PCR, and the TCRdb table lists in-frame clones only, not all of them. The profile covers just under 95,000 clones, with roughly 91% appearing a single time and under 0.35% taken by the ten largest. Germline lookup yields CDR1 GTSNPN and CDR2 SVGIG (reference sequence). The V and J ends lost 0 bases and 0 bases, in that order; junction bases with no gene match: 0. The CDR3 consists of 15 residues. This chain connects TRBV30 to TRBJ2-3, with TRBD2 matching over 10 bases. This clonotype was obtained from an adult with an advanced solid tumor such as melanoma, head and neck, liver or kidney cancer. This material consisted of CD4+ or CD8+ T cells sorted from blood, taken in a trial of the OX40 agonist ivuxolimab. DNA of the CDR3: TGTGCCTGGAGTGTACTAGCGGGGAGCACAGATACGCAGTATTTT. This sequence encodes CAWSVLAGSTDTQYF.